The present TCR beta chain was sequenced within a study of identical twins. General observations from the study: Modelling approaches yielded underestimates of out-of-frame TCR alpha sharing between monozygotic twins. High-abundance cord blood beta clonotypes had fewer insertions; memory repertoires showed none. Invariant cells of the MAIT and iNKT types might have partly distorted the zero-insertion analyses.

This CDR3 has 15 residues. TCRdb re-analysed the 5' RACE reads in MiXCR, keeping a single row per CDR3 protein. The sample contains over 550,000 distinct CDR3 sequences, just over 7% of which appear only once. To note about this clonotype: Its antigen is not identified.

This same sample was also taken into another study, of yellow fever vaccine responses in identical twins. As that report states: Reportedly, twins' vaccine T cell responses looked partly convergent and partly personalized.

The chain couples TRBV21-1 to TRBJ1-2; TRBD1, as called in the table, went unchecked against the DNA. TRBV21-1 is a recognized pseudogene. Sequenced: PBMCs. The receptor's source is a young woman in good health. The CDR3 spells CASSKCGTPNYGYTF. CDR3 nucleotides: TGTGCCAGCAGCAAGTGTGGGACACCTAACTATGGCTACACCTTC.